The 29 T cell receptor beta chains below were found in one sample sequenced in a study of cytomegalovirus exposure and HLA in healthy donors. It was with 60 Vbeta and 13 Jbeta primers that the PCR ran. Profiled with immunoSEQ multiplex PCR; TCRdb holds only in-frame clones, not every one. The sample lists roughly 80,000 clones, 81% occurring once. Sequenced material: PBMCs. These receptors originate from a woman aged 25 to 39 in good health and CMV-seronegative.

The rearrangement uses TRBV4-3 and TRBJ2-1, with TRBD2 as a possible D gene (6 bases). V was shortened by 8 bases and J by 10 bases, with 21 bases between the two germline ends. From germline, CDR1 is LGHNA and CDR2 YSLEER. CDR3 length: 14 residues. CDR3 DNA: TGCGCCAGCGGGACCTCTAGCGCATTGGGGGAGCAGTTCTTC. Translation: CASGTSSALGEQFF.

The chain carries TRBV29-1 and TRBJ2-1, with D tentatively TRBD2 (5 bases). The CDR3 covers 10 residues. CDR1 is SQVTM and CDR2 is ANQGSEA in the germline V gene. The V gene lost 7 bases and the J gene lost 4 bases, with 5 bases spanning the gap. CDR3 loop: CSGEYNEQFF. The CDR3 DNA reads as TGCAGCGGGGAGTACAATGAGCAGTTCTTC.

The chain joins TRBV10-3 to TRBJ2-1; TRBD1 matches 8 bases. CDR1 is ENHRY and CDR2 is SYGVKD in the germline V gene. This CDR3 contains 13 residues. J was trimmed by 5 bases and V by 7 bases; bases with no gene match: 4. The CDR3 DNA is TGTGCCATCACCCAGGGGGCAAACAATGAGCAGTTCTTC. Amino acid sequence: CAITQGANNEQFF.

The chain recombines TRBV6-5 with TRBJ1-1; D is perhaps TRBD1 (6 bases). Germline CDR1 reads MNHEY; CDR2 reads SVGAGI. The CDR3 loop spans 15 amino acids. Trimming took 6 bases from V and 1 from J, leaving 15 bases between them. CDR3 sequence: CASRIQGRGNTEAFF. The CDR3 DNA follows: TGTGCCAGCAGGATACAGGGACGGGGGAACACTGAAGCTTTCTTT.

The chain uses TRBV15 and TRBJ1-1; no clear D. In germline, CDR1 is LNHNV, CDR2 YYDKDF (reference sequence). This CDR3 has 15 residues. The germline V and J ends were trimmed by 0 bases and 1 base, with 9 bases remaining between them. The DNA of the CDR3 is TGTGCCACCAGCAGAGATCTGGCACCGAACACTGAAGCTTTCTTT. Translated: CATSRDLAPNTEAFF.

The chain links TRBV19 to TRBJ2-7, with D possibly matching TRBD2 (6 bases). CDR3 length equals 14 residues. Trimming removed 4 bases at V and 3 bases at J, with 13 bases between. Germline CDR1 reads LNHDA; CDR2 reads SQIVND (reference sequence). CDR3 sequence reads: CASSTSNSGYEQYF. CDR3 nucleotides: TGTGCCAGTAGTACCAGTAATAGCGGCTACGAGCAGTACTTC.

The genes are TRBV7-2 and TRBJ2-1, with 7 bases fitting TRBD2. V trimming: 1 base; J trimming: 2 bases; junction bases outside the gene matches: 2. Per the germline V gene, CDR1 is SGHTA and CDR2 is FQGNSA. The CDR3 totals 15 residues. This CDR3 reads CASSLERGPYNEQFF. The CDR3 DNA reads as TGTGCCAGCAGCTTAGAGCGGGGCCCCTACAATGAGCAGTTCTTC.

Only a few counts were recorded for this clone. The V call is TRBV29-1, the J call TRBJ1-2, with TRBD1 as a possible D gene (5 bases). The CDR3 contains 13 residues. Trimming shortened V by 7 bases and J by 7 bases, and 19 bases separated the two germline ends. Germline CDR1 and CDR2: SQVTM and ANQGSEA. The CDR3 loop is CSAGGGKSGGYTF. CDR3 coding DNA: TGCAGCGCTGGGGGGGGAAAATCTGGTGGCTACACCTTC.

This chain uses TRBV7-9 with TRBJ2-7; D may be TRBD2 (5 bases). The CDR3 covers 15 residues. Germline V gives CDR1 SEHNR, CDR2 FQNEAQ (reference sequence). Trimming took 6 bases from V and 3 from J, leaving 18 bases between them. The CDR3 DNA follows: TGTGCCAGCAGAGCGCAAGACCGACTATACTACGAGCAGTACTTC. Amino acid sequence: CASRAQDRLYYEQYF.

The chain combines TRBV7-9 with TRBJ1-5, with TRBD1 matching over 9 bases. The CDR3 consists of 17 residues. Trimming at V came to 6 bases and at J to 5 bases, leaving 14 bases not matched to a gene. Germline V lookup: CDR1 SEHNR, CDR2 FQNEAQ (reference sequence). The CDR3 region has the DNA TGTGCCAGCAGTATGGGGACAGGGAGGGTCTCCTATCAGCCCCAGCATTTT. Translating it yields CASSMGTGRVSYQPQHF.

The chain links TRBV7-6 to TRBJ1-1; a weak D match, TRBD1 (6 bases). V lost 5 bases and J 4 bases, leaving 14 bases between the germline ends. Germline-derived CDR1 and CDR2 are SGHVS and FNYEAQ. This CDR3 comprises 14 residues. Here the CDR3 DNA reads TGTGCCAGCAGCCTCGACCTGGGGGCCACTGAAGCTTTCTTT. Protein sequence: CASSLDLGATEAFF.

The chain combines TRBV28 with TRBJ2-7; D is ambiguous. CDR1 and CDR2 from the germline V gene are MDHEN and SYDVKM. This CDR3 contains 14 residues. V was cut by 2 bases and J by 3 bases, with 11 bases left in between. The CDR3 loop reads CASSLLVTGYEQYF. Here the CDR3 DNA reads TGTGCCAGCAGTTTACTGGTGACTGGCTACGAGCAGTACTTC.

The gene calls are TRBV9 and TRBJ2-1; TRBD2 matches 7 bases. The CDR3 has 16 residues. The germline CDR1 and CDR2 sequences are SGDLS and YYNGEE. Unmatched junction bases numbered 6, after V lost 0 bases and J lost 3 bases. CDR3 amino acids: CASSVAASGLYNEQFF. The CDR3 DNA follows: TGTGCCAGCAGCGTAGCTGCTAGCGGACTCTACAATGAGCAGTTCTTC. Filled out from reference TRBV9 and TRBJ2-1, the complete variable domain reads DSGVTQTPKHLITATGQRVTLRCSPRSGDLSVYWYQQSLDQGLQFLIQYYNGEERAKGNILERFSAQQFPDLHSELNLSSLELGDSALYFCASSVAASGLYNEQFFGPGTRLTVL.

This CDR3 is CASSLVGTGGINQPQHF. As DNA, the CDR3 is TGTGCCAGCAGCTTGGTAGGTACAGGGGGTATCAATCAGCCCCAGCATTTT. The V and J genes are TRBV5-6 and TRBJ1-5, with TRBD1 identical over 8 bases. The CDR3 covers 17 residues. Germline CDR1 and CDR2: SGHDT and YYEEEE. Trimming at V came to 0 bases and at J to 3 bases, leaving 8 bases not matched to a gene.

The rearrangement joins TRBV19 to TRBJ2-3; 8 nucleotides agree with TRBD2. J lost 4 bases, V lost 3 bases, and 6 bases had no gene match. Germline V gene lookup returns CDR1 LNHDA and CDR2 SQIVND (reference sequence). The CDR3 length is 15 residues. In DNA, the CDR3 is TGTGCCAGTAGTATTAGCGGGGCTGGCGCAGATACGCAGTATTTT. Protein sequence: CASSISGAGADTQYF.

CDR3 DNA: TGTGCCAGCAGCAGTGGACTAGCGGGAGCAGATACGCAGTATTTT. It codes for CASSSGLAGADTQYF. V is TRBV27 and J is TRBJ2-3, with 13 positions matching TRBD2. Germline V gene sequence: CDR1 MNHEY, CDR2 SMNVEV (reference sequence). J lost 4 bases, V lost 6 bases, and 4 bases had no gene match. CDR3 length: 15 residues.

This clone turned up a few times. The rearrangement joins TRBV2 to TRBJ1-1; 9 bases match TRBD1. CDR3 size: 16 residues. V gave up 1 base and J gave up 7 bases; unmatched junction bases: 10. CDR1 SNHLY and CDR2 FYNNEI come from the germline V gene. CDR3 amino acids: CASSEGTGVGKVEAFF. The CDR3 nucleotides read TGTGCCAGCAGTGAAGGGACAGGGGTCGGTAAAGTTGAAGCTTTCTTT.

J is TRBJ2-7 and V is TRBV4-2, with 9 bases aligning to TRBD2. The V gene's germline CDR1 is LGHNA and CDR2 YNFKEQ. V gave up 0 bases and J gave up 2 bases; unmatched junction bases: 5. There are 16 residues in the CDR3. In DNA form, the CDR3 reads TGTGCCAGCAGCCAAGATCGGGCTAGCGGGACCTACGAGCAGTACTTC. It yields the protein CASSQDRASGTYEQYF.

This clone has more than one count but fewer than ten. The chain recombines TRBV28 with TRBJ2-3, with 12 positions matching TRBD1. From germline, CDR1 is MDHEN and CDR2 SYDVKM. The CDR3 consists of 16 residues. V was clipped by 5 bases and J by 0 bases; unmatched bases: 3. This CDR3 reads CASSPGQGASTDTQYF. Written as DNA, the CDR3 is TGTGCCAGCAGTCCGGGACAGGGGGCGAGCACAGATACGCAGTATTTT. Using reference TRBV28 and TRBJ2-3 for the parts outside the CDR3, the full variable domain is DVKVTQSSRYLVKRTGEKVFLECVQDMDHENMFWYRQDPGLGLRLIYFSYDVKMKEKGDIPEGYSVSREKKERFSLILESASTNQTSMYLCASSPGQGASTDTQYFGPGTRLTVL.

The V gene is TRBV7-8, the J gene TRBJ2-1; TRBD2 matches at 10 bases. The CDR3 is 16 residues long. Per germline, CDR1 SGHVS and CDR2 FQNEAQ. Losses at the gene ends were 2 bases for V and 12 bases for J; bases not matched to a gene: 13. CDR3 loop: CASSLLSGRAEDGQFF. The CDR3 coding sequence is TGTGCCAGCAGCTTACTCAGCGGGAGGGCCGAGGATGGGCAGTTCTTC.

The chain uses TRBV15 and TRBJ2-3; TRBD2 agrees at 11 bases. The CDR3 is 18 residues long. J gave up 4 bases and V 3 bases, and 12 bases lay outside the gene matches. Germline lookup yields CDR1 LNHNV and CDR2 YYDKDF (reference sequence). CDR3 sequence (DNA): TGTGCCACCAGCAGTCTCCTAGCGGGAGGCCCTGTGTCAGATACGCAGTATTTT. Encoded protein: CATSSLLAGGPVSDTQYF.

The chain is built from TRBV29-1 and TRBJ1-2; maybe TRBD1 (6 bases). V lost 7 bases and J 5 bases, leaving 14 bases between the germline ends. CDR1 is SQVTM and CDR2 is ANQGSEA in the germline V gene. The CDR3 is 12 residues long. The CDR3 is CSAREGGYGYTF. As DNA, the CDR3 is TGCAGCGCCAGGGAGGGGGGGTATGGCTACACCTTC.

The J gene is TRBJ2-1, the V gene TRBV27; no firm D call. The germline V and J ends were trimmed by 2 bases and 6 bases, with 17 bases remaining between them. The germline CDR1 and CDR2 sequences are MNHEY and SMNVEV (reference sequence). The CDR3 has 16 amino acids. The CDR3 region is CASSLGRLISGNEQFF. CDR3 nucleotides: TGTGCCAGCAGTTTAGGTAGATTAATCTCCGGCAATGAGCAGTTCTTC.

The chain recombines TRBV28 with TRBJ2-7; a weak D match, TRBD2 (6 bases). V was cut by 5 bases and J by 0 bases, with 17 bases left in between. The CDR3 is 16 amino acids. Germline CDR1 is MDHEN and CDR2 is SYDVKM. The CDR3 spells CASSTLDYLSSYEQYF. The CDR3 DNA is TGTGCCAGCAGTACATTGGACTACCTTAGCTCCTACGAGCAGTACTTC.

V and J are TRBV28 and TRBJ1-2; D is unclear. Germline lookup yields CDR1 MDHEN and CDR2 SYDVKM. The CDR3 is made up of 13 amino acids. Trimming shortened V by 3 bases and J by 7 bases, and 12 bases separated the two germline ends. The CDR3 region has the DNA TGTGCCAGCAGTTTGTTCGCTGAGCGTGGCTACACCTTC. It encodes CASSLFAERGYTF.

The chain links TRBV9 to TRBJ2-7; perhaps TRBD2 as D (6 bases). This CDR3 has 14 residues. Germline V gene lookup returns CDR1 SGDLS and CDR2 YYNGEE. Trimming shortened V by 0 bases and J by 3 bases, and 10 bases separated the two germline ends. The CDR3 DNA is TGTGCCAGCAGCGTAGCGCCGACTAGCTACGAGCAGTACTTC. This translates into CASSVAPTSYEQYF. The full variable domain, completed using reference TRBV9 and TRBJ2-7, is DSGVTQTPKHLITATGQRVTLRCSPRSGDLSVYWYQQSLDQGLQFLIQYYNGEERAKGNILERFSAQQFPDLHSELNLSSLELGDSALYFCASSVAPTSYEQYFGPGTRLTVT.

The chain has TRBV5-4 and TRBJ2-1; 7 bases align to TRBD1. J was trimmed by 6 bases and V by 1 base; bases with no gene match: 10. Germline loops: CDR1 SGHNT, CDR2 YYREEE (reference sequence). The CDR3 has 16 residues. CDR3 DNA sequence: TGTGCCAGCAGCTTGAGAGGGGGCAGGGTGGGCAATGAGCAGTTCTTC. This translates into CASSLRGGRVGNEQFF.

The chain uses TRBV5-1 and TRBJ1-1; D might be TRBD1 (6 bases). With 4 bases removed from V and 4 bases from J, the gap between germline ends came to 17 bases. Germline V CDR1 and CDR2: SGHRS, YFSETQ. The CDR3 spans 15 residues. CDR3 residues: CASSVNRAGGTEAFF. The DNA of the CDR3 is TGCGCCAGCAGCGTAAACAGGGCGGGAGGCACTGAAGCTTTCTTT.

The V call is TRBV30, the J call TRBJ1-2; 7 nucleotides match TRBD1. CDR3 length: 15 residues. J gave up 4 bases and V 0 bases, and 8 bases lay outside the gene matches. The germline CDR1 and CDR2 sequences are GTSNPN and SVGIG (reference sequence). CDR3 nucleotides: TGTGCCTGGAGTGTAGGTACAGGGGCTTCCTATGGCTACACCTTC. This encodes CAWSVGTGASYGYTF.